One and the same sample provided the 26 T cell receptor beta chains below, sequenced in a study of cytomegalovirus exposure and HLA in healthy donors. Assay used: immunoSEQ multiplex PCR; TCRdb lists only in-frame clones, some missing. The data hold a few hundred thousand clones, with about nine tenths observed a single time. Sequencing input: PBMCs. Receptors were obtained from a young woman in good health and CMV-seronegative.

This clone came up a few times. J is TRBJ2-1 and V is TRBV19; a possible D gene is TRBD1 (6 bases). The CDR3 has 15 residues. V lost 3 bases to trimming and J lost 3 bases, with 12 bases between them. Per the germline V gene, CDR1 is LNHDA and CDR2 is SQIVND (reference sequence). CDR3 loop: CASSILPQGYNEQFF. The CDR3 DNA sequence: TGTGCCAGTAGTATCCTCCCACAGGGCTACAATGAGCAGTTCTTC.

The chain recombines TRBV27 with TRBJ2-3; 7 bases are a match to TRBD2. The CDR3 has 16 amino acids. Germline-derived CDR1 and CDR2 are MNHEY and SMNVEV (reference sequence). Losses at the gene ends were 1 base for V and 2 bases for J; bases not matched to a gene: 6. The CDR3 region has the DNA TGTGCCAGCAGTTTATTGGCGGGAGCAATCACAGATACGCAGTATTTT. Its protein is CASSLLAGAITDTQYF.

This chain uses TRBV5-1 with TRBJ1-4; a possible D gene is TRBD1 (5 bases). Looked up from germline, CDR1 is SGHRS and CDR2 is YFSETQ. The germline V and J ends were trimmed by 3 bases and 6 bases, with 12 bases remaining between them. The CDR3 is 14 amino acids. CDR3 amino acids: CASSSRGGDEKLFF. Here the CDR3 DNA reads TGCGCCAGCAGCTCAAGGGGCGGGGATGAAAAACTGTTTTTT.

The CDR3 DNA sequence: TGTGCCAGCGGACGGGGACAGGGAGGCAATCAGCCCCAGCATTTT. Translation: CASGRGQGGNQPQHF. The chain combines TRBV28 with TRBJ1-5; 9 bases fit TRBD1. The V gene's germline CDR1 is MDHEN and CDR2 SYDVKM. This CDR3 region has 15 residues. The V and J ends lost 8 bases and 2 bases, in that order; junction bases with no gene match: 7. The whole variable domain, filled in from reference TRBV28 and TRBJ1-5, reads DVKVTQSSRYLVKRTGEKVFLECVQDMDHENMFWYRQDPGLGLRLIYFSYDVKMKEKGDIPEGYSVSREKKERFSLILESASTNQTSMYLCASGRGQGGNQPQHFGDGTRLSIL.

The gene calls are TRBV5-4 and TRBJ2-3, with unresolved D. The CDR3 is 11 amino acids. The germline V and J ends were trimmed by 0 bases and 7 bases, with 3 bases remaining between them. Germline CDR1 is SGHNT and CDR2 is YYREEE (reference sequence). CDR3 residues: CASSLVNTQYF. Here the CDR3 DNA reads TGTGCCAGCAGCTTGGTTAATACGCAGTATTTT.

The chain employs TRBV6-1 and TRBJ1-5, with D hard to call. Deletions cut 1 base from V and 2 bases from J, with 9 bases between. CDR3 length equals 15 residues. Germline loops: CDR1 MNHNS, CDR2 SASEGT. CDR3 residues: CASSEVYGGNQPQHF. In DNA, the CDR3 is TGTGCCAGCAGTGAAGTTTATGGAGGCAATCAGCCCCAGCATTTT.

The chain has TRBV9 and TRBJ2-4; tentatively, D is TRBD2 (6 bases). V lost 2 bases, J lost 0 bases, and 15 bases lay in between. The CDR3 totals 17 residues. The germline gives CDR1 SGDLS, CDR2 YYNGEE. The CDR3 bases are TGTGCCAGCAGCGTTGACACGGGGGAACTAGCCAAAAACATTCAGTACTTC. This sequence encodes CASSVDTGELAKNIQYF.

The CDR3 DNA sequence: TGTGCCAGCAGTGACCTAGACAGGGGCAAAACCTACGAGCAGTACTTC. Amino acids: CASSDLDRGKTYEQYF. V usage is TRBV2 and J usage is TRBJ2-7; 8 bases align to TRBD1. The CDR3 runs to 16 residues. Trimming removed 3 bases from V and 2 bases from J; junction bases left unmatched: 9. The germline gives CDR1 SNHLY, CDR2 FYNNEI.

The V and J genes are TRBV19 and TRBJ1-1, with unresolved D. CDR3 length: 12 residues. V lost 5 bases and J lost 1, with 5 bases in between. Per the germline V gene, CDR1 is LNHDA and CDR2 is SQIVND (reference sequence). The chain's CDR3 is CASSGENTEAFF. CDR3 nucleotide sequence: TGTGCCAGTAGTGGAGAGAACACTGAAGCTTTCTTT.

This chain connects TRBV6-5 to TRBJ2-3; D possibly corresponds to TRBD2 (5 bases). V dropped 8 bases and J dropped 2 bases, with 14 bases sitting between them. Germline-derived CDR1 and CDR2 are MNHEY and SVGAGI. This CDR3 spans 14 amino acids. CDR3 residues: CASRPGGFTDTQYF. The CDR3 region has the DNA TGTGCCAGCCGTCCTGGAGGATTCACAGATACGCAGTATTTT.

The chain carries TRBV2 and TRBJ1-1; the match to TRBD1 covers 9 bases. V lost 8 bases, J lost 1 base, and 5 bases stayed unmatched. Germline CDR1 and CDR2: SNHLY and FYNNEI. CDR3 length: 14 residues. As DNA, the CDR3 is TGTGCCAGCGTACCGGGACAGGGGAACACTGAAGCTTTCTTT. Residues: CASVPGQGNTEAFF.

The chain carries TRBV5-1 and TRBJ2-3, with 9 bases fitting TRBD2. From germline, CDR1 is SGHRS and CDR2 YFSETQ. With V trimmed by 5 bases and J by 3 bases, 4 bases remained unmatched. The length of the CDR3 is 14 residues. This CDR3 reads CASRSSGATDTQYF. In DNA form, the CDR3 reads TGCGCCAGCAGATCTAGCGGGGCTACAGATACGCAGTATTTT.

DNA for the CDR3: TGTGCCAGCAGTCACCTTCAGGGCTACACCTTC. This encodes CASSHLQGYTF. The chain joins TRBV28 to TRBJ1-2, with unresolved D. Per germline, CDR1 MDHEN and CDR2 SYDVKM. V dropped 5 bases and J dropped 8 bases, with 9 bases sitting between them. There are 11 residues in the CDR3.

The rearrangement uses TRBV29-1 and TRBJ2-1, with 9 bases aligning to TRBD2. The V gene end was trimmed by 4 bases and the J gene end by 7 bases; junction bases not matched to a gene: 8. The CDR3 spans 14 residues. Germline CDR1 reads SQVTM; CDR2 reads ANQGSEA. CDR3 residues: CSVVASGVWNEQFF. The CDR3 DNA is TGCAGCGTTGTGGCTAGCGGGGTGTGGAATGAGCAGTTCTTC.

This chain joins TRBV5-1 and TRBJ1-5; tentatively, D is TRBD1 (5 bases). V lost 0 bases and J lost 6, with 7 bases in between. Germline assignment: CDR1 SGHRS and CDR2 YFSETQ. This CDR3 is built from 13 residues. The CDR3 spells CASSLEGFQPQHF. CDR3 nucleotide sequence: TGCGCCAGCAGCTTGGAGGGGTTTCAGCCCCAGCATTTT. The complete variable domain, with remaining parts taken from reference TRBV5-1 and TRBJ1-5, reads KAGVTQTPRYLIKTRGQQVTLSCSPISGHRSVSWYQQTPGQGLQFLFEYFSETQRNKGNFPGRFSGRQFSNSRSEMNVSTLELGDSALYLCASSLEGFQPQHFGDGTRLSIL.

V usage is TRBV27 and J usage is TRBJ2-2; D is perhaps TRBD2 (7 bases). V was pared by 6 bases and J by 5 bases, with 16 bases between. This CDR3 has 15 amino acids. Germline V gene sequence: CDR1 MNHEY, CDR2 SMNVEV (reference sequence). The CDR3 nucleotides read TGTGCCAGCAGCCACGGGGGGCCCCCAACCGGGGAGCTGTTTTTT. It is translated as CASSHGGPPTGELFF.

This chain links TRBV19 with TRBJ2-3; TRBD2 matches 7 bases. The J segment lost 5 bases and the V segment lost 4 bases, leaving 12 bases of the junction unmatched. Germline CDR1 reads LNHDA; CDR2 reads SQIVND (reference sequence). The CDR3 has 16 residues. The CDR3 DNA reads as TGTGCCAGTAGTAGAGGGTTTGGCGGGAGTGTAGATACGCAGTATTTT. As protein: CASSRGFGGSVDTQYF.

The CDR3 here is CASGPNWSYGYTF. In DNA, the CDR3 is TGTGCCAGCGGTCCAAATTGGAGCTATGGCTACACCTTC. The genes are TRBV5-6 and TRBJ1-2; the D is unclear. CDR3 length: 13 amino acids. Per the germline V gene, CDR1 is SGHDT and CDR2 is YYEEEE. The germline V and J ends were trimmed by 7 bases and 4 bases, with 14 bases remaining between them.

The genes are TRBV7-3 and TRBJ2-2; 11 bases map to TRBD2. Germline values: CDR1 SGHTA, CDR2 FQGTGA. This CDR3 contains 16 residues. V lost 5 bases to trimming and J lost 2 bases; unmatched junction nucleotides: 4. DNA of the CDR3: TGTGCCAGCAGCCTGACTAGCGGGACTAACACCGGGGAGCTGTTTTTT. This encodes CASSLTSGTNTGELFF.

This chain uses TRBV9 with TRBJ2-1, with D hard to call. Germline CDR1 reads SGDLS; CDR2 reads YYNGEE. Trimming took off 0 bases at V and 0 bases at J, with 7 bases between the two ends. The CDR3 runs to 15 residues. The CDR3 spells CASSVVPSSYNEQFF. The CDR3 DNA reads TGTGCCAGCAGCGTAGTTCCGAGCTCCTACAATGAGCAGTTCTTC.

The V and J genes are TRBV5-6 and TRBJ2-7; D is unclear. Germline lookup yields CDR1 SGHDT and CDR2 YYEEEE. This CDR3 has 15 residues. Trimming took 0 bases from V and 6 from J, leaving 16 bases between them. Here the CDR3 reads CASSLEVASVGEQYF. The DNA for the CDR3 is TGTGCCAGCAGCTTGGAGGTAGCATCCGTTGGCGAGCAGTACTTC.

The CDR3 region is CASSPPGGKLFF. The CDR3 DNA follows: TGTGCCAGCAGCCCTCCCGGGGGAAAACTGTTTTTT. The chain employs TRBV5-6 and TRBJ1-4; a possible D gene is TRBD1 (5 bases). Trimming stripped 4 bases from V and 10 bases from J, with 11 bases between. Germline-derived CDR1 and CDR2 are SGHDT and YYEEEE. The length of the CDR3 is 12 residues.

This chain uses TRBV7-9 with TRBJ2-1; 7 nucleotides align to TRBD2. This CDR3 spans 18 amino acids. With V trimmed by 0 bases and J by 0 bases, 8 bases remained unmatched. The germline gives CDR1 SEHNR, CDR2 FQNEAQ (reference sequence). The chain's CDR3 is CASSLARLAESSYNEQFF. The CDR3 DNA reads TGTGCCAGCAGCTTAGCCCGCCTAGCGGAGAGCTCCTACAATGAGCAGTTCTTC.

For the CDR3, the DNA is TGTGCCAGCAGCCAAGATTCGGGCACTGAAGCTTTCTTT. Protein product: CASSQDSGTEAFF. The V call is TRBV4-2, the J call TRBJ1-1; D gene ambiguous. The germline V gene encodes CDR1 LGHNA and CDR2 YNFKEQ. The CDR3 totals 13 residues. The V gene lost 0 bases and the J gene lost 4 bases, with 6 bases spanning the gap.

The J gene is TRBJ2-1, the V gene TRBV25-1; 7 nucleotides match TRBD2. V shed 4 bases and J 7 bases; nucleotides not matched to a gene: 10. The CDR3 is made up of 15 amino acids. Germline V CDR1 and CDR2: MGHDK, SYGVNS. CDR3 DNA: TGTGCCAGCAGTGGCCCCGGGACTATCGGAAATGAGCAGTTCTTC. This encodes CASSGPGTIGNEQFF.

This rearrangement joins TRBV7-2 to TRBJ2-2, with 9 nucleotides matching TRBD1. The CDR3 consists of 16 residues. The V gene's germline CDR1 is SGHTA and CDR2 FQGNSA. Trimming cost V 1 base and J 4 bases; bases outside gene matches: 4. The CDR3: CASSLGGQGSTGELFF. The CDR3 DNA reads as TGTGCCAGCAGCTTAGGCGGACAGGGGAGCACCGGGGAGCTGTTTTTT.